The present T cell receptor (beta chain) was sequenced within a study of shared clonotypes between healthy human individuals. This clone showed up just once. Its target is not known. Trimming at V came to 4 bases and at J to 4 bases, leaving 6 bases not matched to a gene. From germline, CDR1 is KGHSH and CDR2 LQKENI. The CDR3 has 15 residues. The method was immunoSEQ multiplex PCR; TCRdb's version includes in-frame clones alone and lacks a portion of them. This table has approximately 2.1 million clones, approximately 93% appearing once. Study observations and caveats: Several donors held 4.5% to 5% of naive CD4 clonotypes in common. The study generally estimated greater richness for naive than memory subsets.

Nashville, Tennessee was home to all donors, who were Caucasian adults. The clonotype was recovered from a man aged 18 to 30 in good health. Some clones in this sample may be carry-over from other donors' samples. The sample was naive CD4+ T cells from PBMCs. Subset: CD45RA+ positively selected. The V call is TRBV18, the J call TRBJ1-4; 7 bases align to TRBD1. The CDR3 DNA sequence: TGTGCCAGCTCACAATACAGGGGAGGTAATGAAAAACTGTTTTTT. Translated, it gives CASSQYRGGNEKLFF.